This is a list of T cell receptor beta chains from one sample in a study of CD8+ T cells in alopecia areata. Some clones are missing from TCRdb's copy, which holds only in-frame ones; the method was immunoSEQ multiplex PCR. The table records about 94,000 clones, 60% to 80% of them present only once. Sequencing was performed on CD8+ T cells sorted from blood, taken at approximately week 44, from a patient treated with tofacitinib. The receptors shown here come from a human donor with alopecia areata. CDR3s include the opening cysteine and the closing phenylalanine or tryptophan. A D gene is named only where the DNA matches it firmly. The size entry is marked missing in some rows and otherwise reads once, few, many or a size class.

V gene: TRBV13; D gene: .; clone size: .; J gene: TRBJ1-1; CDR3 protein: CASSLNQGGYDTEAFF; CDR3 DNA: TGTGCCAGCAGCTTAAACCAGGGAGGGTATGACACTGAAGCTTTCTTT
V gene: TRBV4-1; D gene: TRBD1; clone size: .; J gene: TRBJ1-2; CDR3 protein: CASSQDRGGNGYTF; CDR3 DNA: TGCGCCAGCAGCCAAGATAGAGGGGGCAATGGCTACACCTTC
V gene: TRBV11-2; D gene: .; clone size: .; J gene: TRBJ2-7; CDR3 protein: CASSLAGTYEQYF; CDR3 DNA: TGTGCCAGCAGCTTAGCTGGGACCTACGAGCAGTACTTC
V gene: TRBV6-6; D gene: .; clone size: .; J gene: TRBJ2-7; CDR3 protein: CASSYDRLTYEQYF; CDR3 DNA: TGTGCCAGCAGTTACGACAGACTTACCTACGAGCAGTACTTC
V gene: TRBV13; D gene: .; clone size: few; J gene: TRBJ1-2; CDR3 protein: CASAPQGFLYGYTF; CDR3 DNA: TGTGCCAGCGCCCCCCAGGGGTTTCTCTATGGCTACACCTTC
V gene: TRBV29-1; D gene: TRBD1; clone size: .; J gene: TRBJ1-2; CDR3 protein: CSVKTGEEANYGYTF; CDR3 DNA: TGCAGCGTCAAGACAGGGGAAGAGGCTAACTATGGCTACACCTTC
V gene: TRBV11-3; D gene: .; clone size: .; J gene: TRBJ2-3; CDR3 protein: CASSPAGQSDTQYF; CDR3 DNA: TGTGCCAGCAGCCCCGCAGGACAATCAGATACGCAGTATTTT
V gene: TRBV12-5; D gene: .; clone size: .; J gene: TRBJ1-5; CDR3 protein: CASGLVTGNQPQHF; CDR3 DNA: TGTGCTAGTGGTTTGGTAACAGGCAATCAGCCCCAGCATTTT
V gene: TRBV2; D gene: .; clone size: .; J gene: TRBJ2-1; CDR3 protein: CASSFLRNEQFF; CDR3 DNA: TGTGCCAGCAGTTTTTTAAGGAATGAGCAGTTCTTC
V gene: TRBV27; D gene: TRBD1; clone size: .; J gene: TRBJ1-1; CDR3 protein: CASSLTTGLNTEAFF; CDR3 DNA: TGTGCCAGCAGTTTGACGACAGGGTTGAACACTGAAGCTTTCTTT
V gene: TRBV7-7; D gene: .; clone size: .; J gene: TRBJ2-3; CDR3 protein: CASSLEDTDTQYF; CDR3 DNA: TGTGCCAGCAGCTTAGAAGACACAGATACGCAGTATTTT
V gene: TRBV5-6; D gene: .; clone size: few; J gene: TRBJ1-6; CDR3 protein: CASSLDSDYNSPLHF; CDR3 DNA: TGTGCCAGCAGCCTTGACAGCGACTATAATTCACCCCTCCACTTT
V gene: TRBV29-1; D gene: .; clone size: .; J gene: TRBJ2-3; CDR3 protein: CSARGGDRDLTDTQYF; CDR3 DNA: TGCAGCGCCCGGGGGGGGGACAGGGATCTCACAGATACGCAGTATTTT
V gene: TRBV7-2; D gene: .; clone size: few; J gene: TRBJ2-7; CDR3 protein: CASSLLRGYEQYF; CDR3 DNA: TGTGCCAGCAGCTTATTGAGGGGGTACGAGCAGTACTTC
V gene: TRBV7-2; D gene: .; clone size: few; J gene: TRBJ2-3; CDR3 protein: CASSLRVASTDTQYF; CDR3 DNA: TGTGCCAGCAGCTTAAGGGTTGCTAGCACAGATACGCAGTATTTT
V gene: TRBV5-4; D gene: .; clone size: .; J gene: TRBJ2-7; CDR3 protein: CASSARDGGYEQYF; CDR3 DNA: TGTGCCAGCAGCGCCAGGGACGGTGGATACGAGCAGTACTTC
V gene: TRBV30; D gene: TRBD1; clone size: .; J gene: TRBJ1-2; CDR3 protein: CAWRGQARSYTF; CDR3 DNA: TGTGCCTGGCGGGGACAGGCCAGGAGCTACACCTTC
V gene: TRBV7-9; D gene: .; clone size: .; J gene: TRBJ2-7; CDR3 protein: CASSQTMRTASSPYEQYF; CDR3 DNA: TGTGCCAGCAGCCAAACAATGAGGACCGCTTCTAGTCCCTACGAGCAGTACTTC
V gene: TRBV4-3; D gene: .; clone size: once; J gene: TRBJ1-5; CDR3 protein: CASSQDPGVSNQPQHF; CDR3 DNA: TGCGCCAGCAGCCAAGACCCAGGGGTGAGCAATCAGCCCCAGCATTTT
V gene: TRBV6-5; D gene: .; clone size: .; J gene: TRBJ1-2; CDR3 protein: CASSYSMGDGYTF; CDR3 DNA: TGTGCCAGCAGTTACTCGATGGGGGACGGCTACACCTTC